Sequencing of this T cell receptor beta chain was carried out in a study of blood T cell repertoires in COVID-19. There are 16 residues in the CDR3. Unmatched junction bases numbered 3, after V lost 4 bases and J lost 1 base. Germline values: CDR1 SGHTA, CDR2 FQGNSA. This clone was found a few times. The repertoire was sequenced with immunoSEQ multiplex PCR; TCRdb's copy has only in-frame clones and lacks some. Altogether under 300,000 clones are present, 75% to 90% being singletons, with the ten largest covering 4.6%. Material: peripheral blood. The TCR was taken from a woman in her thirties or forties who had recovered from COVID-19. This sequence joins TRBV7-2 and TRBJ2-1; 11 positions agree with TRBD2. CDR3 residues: CASSYLAGGSYNEQFF. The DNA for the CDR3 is TGTGCCAGCAGCTACCTAGCGGGAGGTTCCTACAATGAGCAGTTCTTC. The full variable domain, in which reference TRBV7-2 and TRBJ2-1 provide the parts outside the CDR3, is GAGVSQSPSNKVTEKGKDVELRCDPISGHTALYWYRQSLGQGLEFLIYFQGNSAPDKSGLPSDRFSAERTGGSVSTLTIQRTQQEDSAVYLCASSYLAGGSYNEQFFGPGTRLTVL.